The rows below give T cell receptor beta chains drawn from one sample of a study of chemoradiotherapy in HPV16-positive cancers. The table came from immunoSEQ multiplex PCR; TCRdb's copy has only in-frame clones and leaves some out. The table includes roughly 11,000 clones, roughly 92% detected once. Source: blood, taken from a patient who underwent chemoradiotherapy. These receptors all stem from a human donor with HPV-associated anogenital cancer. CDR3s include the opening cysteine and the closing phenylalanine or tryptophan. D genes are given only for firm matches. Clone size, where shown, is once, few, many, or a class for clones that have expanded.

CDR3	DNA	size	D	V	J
CASRRKRGDYEQYF	TGTGCCAGCAGGAGGAAGCGGGGGGACTACGAGCAGTACTTC	NA	TRBD2	TRBV7-8	TRBJ2-7
CAWSGTGVEQYF	TGTGCCTGGAGTGGGACAGGGGTCGAGCAGTACTTC	once	TRBD1	TRBV30	TRBJ2-7
CASSPMGQSTNYGYTF	TGTGCCAGCAGCCCCATGGGACAGAGCACTAACTATGGCTACACCTTC	once	TRBD1	TRBV7-9	TRBJ1-2
CASSGLGSGGPGDTQYF	TGTGCCAGCAGCGGCCTCGGTAGCGGGGGGCCGGGAGATACGCAGTATTTT	NA	TRBD2	TRBV7-2	TRBJ2-3
CASSLATGINGYTF	TGTGCCAGCAGTTTAGCGACAGGGATTAATGGCTACACCTTC	NA	TRBD1	TRBV6-6	TRBJ1-2
CASSYSAGHSSPLHF	TGTGCCAGCAGTTACTCGGCAGGGCACAGTTCACCCCTCCACTTT	NA	NA	TRBV6-5	TRBJ1-6
CASSLGDLTGELFF	TGTGCCAGCAGCTTAGGGGACCTCACCGGGGAGCTGTTTTTT	NA	NA	TRBV11-2	TRBJ2-2
CASSTAGTGLSPLHF	TGTGCCAGCAGTACAGCCGGGACAGGGCTTTCACCCCTCCACTTT	once	TRBD1	TRBV6-5	TRBJ1-6
CASSSGVPSLRDNEQFF	TGTGCCAGCAGCAGCGGGGTTCCATCCTTACGGGACAATGAGCAGTTCTTC	NA	TRBD2	TRBV9	TRBJ2-1
CAWSGHPEAYEQYF	TGTGCCTGGAGTGGACACCCGGAGGCCTACGAGCAGTACTTC	NA	NA	TRBV30	TRBJ2-7
CASSKTGGPTYEQYF	TGTGCCAGCAGTAAGACAGGGGGTCCGACCTACGAGCAGTACTTC	NA	TRBD1	TRBV27	TRBJ2-7
CASGTDTQYF	TGTGCCAGCGGCACAGATACGCAGTATTTT	NA	NA	TRBV7-9	TRBJ2-3
CASMRLLNTEAFF	TGTGCCAGCATGCGCCTGCTGAACACTGAAGCTTTCTTT	NA	NA	TRBV6-1	TRBJ1-1
CASSRGYEQYF	TGTGCCAGCTCAAGGGGCTACGAGCAGTACTTC	NA	NA	TRBV6-5	TRBJ2-7
CARSLVLF	TGTGCCAGAAGCTTGGTTCTCTTC	NA	NA	TRBV5-3	TRBJ2-1